This entry concerns a single TCR beta chain. The V gene lost 2 bases and the J gene lost 4 bases, with 8 bases spanning the gap. Germline CDR1 is KGHSH and CDR2 is LQKENI. The CDR3 totals 13 residues. This entry belongs to a study of blood T cell repertoires in COVID-19. Study-level information: Spain, Italy and the United States supplied samples that represented acute and convalescent COVID-19. The cDNA or gDNA used as material had been derived from T cells, B-cell-depleted T cells, or PBMCs.

In the original processing: Estimated nucleated cell counts came from reference gene primer amplification. TCRdb keeps only in-frame clones here, not all; method: immunoSEQ multiplex PCR. V, J and clone size are those of that table, while D and trimming were read from the DNA. The sample lists roughly 150,000 clones; around 79% were seen once. This TCR came from a woman aged 60 to 75 with COVID-19, enrolled during active disease. Material for sequencing was peripheral blood. The chain has TRBV18 and TRBJ1-1; D unresolved. CDR3 loop: CASSPTGGTEAFF. Written as DNA, the CDR3 is TGTGCCAGCTCACCAACCGGAGGCACTGAAGCTTTCTTT.